The subject of this entry is one T cell receptor (beta chain). No antigen is known for it. The data were taken from a study of blood T cells in healthy people across ages. Researchers report isolating at least 6 million PBMCs per sample. Findings and caveats of the study: Donors of long life had a larger count of naive CD4+ cells and greater diversity than aged donors.

A J-beta primer mix and a sample-barcoded 5' primer were used in a second PCR of about 7 to 12 cycles. In TCRdb, the 5' RACE reads were re-called with MiXCR into one record per CDR3 protein. The table includes 850,000 to 1,300,000 distinct CDR3 sequences, 40% to 55% detected once. From germline, CDR1 is DFQATT and CDR2 SNEGSKA (reference sequence). This CDR3 spans 17 amino acids. The ends were cut back, 0 bases at V and 3 bases at J, with 21 bases in the middle. The sample was blood. The clonotype was recovered from a woman between 55 and 75 years old in good health. V usage is TRBV20-1 and J usage is TRBJ2-7, with D possibly being TRBD2 (5 bases). CDR3 nucleotides: TGCAGTGCTAGAGATCTCGGGGATCCCCATCTGGACTACGAGCAGTACTTC. Its protein is CSARDLGDPHLDYEQYF.